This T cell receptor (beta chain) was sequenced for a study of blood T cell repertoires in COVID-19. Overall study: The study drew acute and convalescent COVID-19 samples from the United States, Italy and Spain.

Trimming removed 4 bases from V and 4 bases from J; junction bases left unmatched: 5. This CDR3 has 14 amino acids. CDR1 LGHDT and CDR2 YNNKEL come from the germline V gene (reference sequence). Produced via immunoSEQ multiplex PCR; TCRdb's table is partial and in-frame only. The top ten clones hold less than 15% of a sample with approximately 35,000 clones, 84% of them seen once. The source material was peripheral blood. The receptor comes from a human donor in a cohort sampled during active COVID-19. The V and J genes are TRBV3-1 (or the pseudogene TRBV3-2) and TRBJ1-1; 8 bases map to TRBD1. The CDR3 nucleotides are TGTGCCAGCAGCCCGACAGGGGCGGGCACTGAAGCTTTCTTT. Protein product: CASSPTGAGTEAFF.